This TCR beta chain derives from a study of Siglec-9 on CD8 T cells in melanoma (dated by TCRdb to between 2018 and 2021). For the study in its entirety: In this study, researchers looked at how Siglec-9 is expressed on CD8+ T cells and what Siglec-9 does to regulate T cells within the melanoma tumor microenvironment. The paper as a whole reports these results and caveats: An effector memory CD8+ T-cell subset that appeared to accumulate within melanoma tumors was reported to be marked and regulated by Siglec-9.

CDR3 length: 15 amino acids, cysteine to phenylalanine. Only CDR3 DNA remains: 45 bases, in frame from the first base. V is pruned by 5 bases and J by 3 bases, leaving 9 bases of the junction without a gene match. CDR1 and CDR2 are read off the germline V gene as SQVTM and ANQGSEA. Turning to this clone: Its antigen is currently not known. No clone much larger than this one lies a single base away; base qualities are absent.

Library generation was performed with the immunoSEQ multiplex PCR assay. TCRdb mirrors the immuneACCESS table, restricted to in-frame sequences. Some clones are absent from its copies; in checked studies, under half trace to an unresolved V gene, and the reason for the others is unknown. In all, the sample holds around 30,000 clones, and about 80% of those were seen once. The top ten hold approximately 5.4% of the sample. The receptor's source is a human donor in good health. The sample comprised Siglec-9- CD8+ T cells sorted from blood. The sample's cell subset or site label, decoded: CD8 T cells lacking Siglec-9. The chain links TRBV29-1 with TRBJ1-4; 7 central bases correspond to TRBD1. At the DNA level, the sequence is TGCAGCGTTACTAGAACAGGGGCAGCTAATGAAAAACTGTTTTTT. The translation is CSVTRTGAANEKLFF.